The next 27 T cell receptor beta chains were all read from a single sample in a study of blood T cell repertoires in COVID-19. This table comes from immunoSEQ multiplex PCR, and its TCRdb copy is limited to in-frame clones, with some not included. The sample holds about 320,000 clones, roughly nine tenths seen once. Sequencing was carried out using peripheral blood. The receptors derive from a woman aged 30 to 39 with COVID-19, enrolled during active disease.

This chain joins TRBV3-1 (or the pseudogene TRBV3-2) and TRBJ2-3, with D possibly being TRBD2 (6 bases). There are 17 residues in the CDR3. V lost 0 bases to trimming and J lost 4 bases, with 17 bases between them. In germline, CDR1 is LGHDT, CDR2 YNNKEL (reference sequence). The CDR3 nucleotides read TGTGCCAGCAGCCAAGATATTTTGCGGGACTCCCCAGATACGCAGTATTTT. As protein: CASSQDILRDSPDTQYF.

The chain uses TRBV3-1 (or the pseudogene TRBV3-2) and TRBJ2-7; a possible D gene is TRBD2 (6 bases). V lost 1 base, J lost 2 bases, and 9 bases lay in between. CDR1 LGHDT and CDR2 YNNKEL come from the germline V gene (reference sequence). The CDR3 spans 14 residues. This chain's CDR3 is CASSQAPGAYEQYF. The CDR3 DNA is TGTGCCAGCAGCCAAGCCCCGGGGGCCTACGAGCAGTACTTC.

V is TRBV9 and J is TRBJ2-3, with 10 bases that match TRBD2. V lost 0 bases to trimming and J lost 5 bases; unmatched junction nucleotides: 9. The CDR3 length is 17 residues. CDR1 is SGDLS, CDR2 YYNGEE, per germline. CDR3 bases: TGTGCCAGCAGCGTAGACCCCAGCGGGGGGGCTTTAGATACGCAGTATTTT. This codes for CASSVDPSGGALDTQYF. The full variable domain, in which reference TRBV9 and TRBJ2-3 provide the parts outside the CDR3, is DSGVTQTPKHLITATGQRVTLRCSPRSGDLSVYWYQQSLDQGLQFLIQYYNGEERAKGNILERFSAQQFPDLHSELNLSSLELGDSALYFCASSVDPSGGALDTQYFGPGTRLTVL.

The chain has TRBV7-9 and TRBJ1-1; 9 bases are a match to TRBD1. The germline CDR1 and CDR2 sequences are SEHNR and FQNEAQ (reference sequence). Losses at the gene ends were 5 bases for V and 1 base for J; bases not matched to a gene: 11. The CDR3 is 17 residues long. In DNA, the CDR3 is TGTGCCAGCAGCCTCCAGGGACAGGGACTCTGGAACACTGAAGCTTTCTTT. The encoded protein is CASSLQGQGLWNTEAFF.

This rearrangement joins TRBV5-4 to TRBJ1-4; a possible D gene is TRBD1 (6 bases). Trimming left V 3 bases short and J 8 bases short, with 20 bases between. The CDR3 runs to 16 residues. CDR1 and CDR2 from the germline V gene are SGHNT and YYREEE (reference sequence). The CDR3 DNA sequence: TGTGCCAGCAGCTCCCGATTGGACAGAGGAGGAGAAAAACTGTTTTTT. Protein product: CASSSRLDRGGEKLFF.

The chain couples TRBV19 to TRBJ1-3; TRBD1 might be the D (6 bases). The germline V and J ends were trimmed by 3 bases and 4 bases, with 16 bases remaining between them. The CDR3 covers 16 residues. Germline V gene data show CDR1 as LNHDA and CDR2 as SQIVND (reference sequence). For the CDR3, the DNA is TGTGCCAGTAGTATTGGTGGGGGCCTTTCAGGAAACACCATATATTTT. Its protein is CASSIGGGLSGNTIYF. The full variable domain, rest sourced from reference TRBV19 and TRBJ1-3, is DGGITQSPKYLFRKEGQNVTLSCEQNLNHDAMYWYRQDPGQGLRLIYYSQIVNDFQKGDIAEGYSVSREKKESFPLTVTSAQKNPTAFYLCASSIGGGLSGNTIYFGEGSWLTVV.

The rearrangement links TRBV5-6 to TRBJ1-6; the D gene is possibly TRBD1 (5 bases). V was trimmed by 3 bases and J by 0 bases, leaving 7 bases between them. This CDR3 is 15 amino acids long. CDR1 and CDR2 from the germline V gene are SGHDT and YYEEEE. The CDR3 protein is CASSWGSSYNSPLHF. In nucleotides, the CDR3 is TGTGCCAGCAGCTGGGGCAGCTCCTATAATTCACCCCTCCACTTT.

The V call is TRBV5-1, the J call TRBJ2-2; TRBD1 might be the D (5 bases). The V and J ends lost 4 bases and 0 bases respectively, with 13 bases between them. Germline V CDR1 and CDR2: SGHRS, YFSETQ. This CDR3 contains 16 residues. CDR3 sequence reads: CASSRAGKSNTGELFF. The CDR3 DNA follows: TGCGCCAGCAGCAGGGCAGGGAAATCGAACACCGGGGAGCTGTTTTTT.

The gene calls are TRBV5-5 and TRBJ1-5, with 9 bases lining up with TRBD1. The CDR3 has 20 residues. V lost 1 base, J lost 1 base, and 15 bases stayed unmatched. Germline V lookup: CDR1 SGHKS, CDR2 YYEKEE (reference sequence). The CDR3 DNA follows: TGTGCCAGCAGCTTGCCTACCGGGACAGGGAAAGCTTGGAGCAATCAGCCCCAGCATTTT. Translation gives CASSLPTGTGKAWSNQPQHF.

V and J are TRBV5-6 and TRBJ1-1, with D perhaps TRBD1 (5 bases). Trimming removed 0 bases from V and 0 bases from J, with 9 bases in between. The germline gives CDR1 SGHDT, CDR2 YYEEEE. This CDR3 comprises 15 residues. CDR3 amino acids: CASSLDRYLNTEAFF. CDR3 DNA sequence: TGTGCCAGCAGCTTGGACAGGTACTTGAACACTGAAGCTTTCTTT.

The chain joins TRBV28 to TRBJ1-2, with 7 bases fitting TRBD1. In germline, CDR1 is MDHEN, CDR2 SYDVKM. V lost 6 bases and J lost 8; bases outside the gene matches: 9. The CDR3 loop spans 13 amino acids. DNA of the CDR3: TGTGCCAGCAGGAGAACAGGGGTCGGGGGCTACACCTTC. Residues: CASRRTGVGGYTF.

Concerning this clone: An end of the junction does not agree with germline; a read error may underlie this. The rearrangement links TRBV2 to TRBJ1-2; D is unresolved. In germline, CDR1 is SNHLY, CDR2 FYNNEI. The CDR3 covers 11 residues. The CDR3 region is CAGAKVPGSPF. DNA for the CDR3: TGTGCCGGAGCCAAAGTCCCCGGGAGTCCATTC. The whole variable domain, filled in from reference TRBV2 and TRBJ1-2, reads EPEVTQTPSHQVTQMGQEVILRCVPISNHLYFYWYRQILGQKVEFLVSFYNNEISEKSEIFDDQFSVERPDGSNFTLKIRSTKLEDSAMYFCAGAKVPGSPFGSGTRLTVV.

V usage is TRBV2 and J usage is TRBJ1-1; no definite D call. The CDR3 runs to 14 residues. The germline CDR1 and CDR2 sequences are SNHLY and FYNNEI. The ends were cut back, 1 base at V and 5 bases at J, with 11 bases in the middle. The CDR3 DNA sequence: TGTGCCAGCAGTGAAGTTCAGGTTCAAACTGAAGCTTTCTTT. Translated: CASSEVQVQTEAFF.

V is TRBV6-5 and J is TRBJ2-1, with 8 positions matching TRBD2. V dropped 6 bases and J dropped 1; count of bases not matched to a gene: 5. CDR1 and CDR2 (germline): MNHEY, SVGAGI. The CDR3 is 15 amino acids. CDR3 DNA sequence: TGTGCCAGCAGACCACGGGGGGGGTCCTACAATGAGCAGTTCTTC. It yields the protein CASRPRGGSYNEQFF.

This clone occurred many times. The chain combines TRBV5-8 with TRBJ1-1, with D hard to call. Germline V CDR1 and CDR2: SGHTS, YDEGEE. Trimming took 1 base from V and 8 from J, leaving 9 bases between them. The CDR3 contains 12 residues. This CDR3 is CASSLWQVEAFF. CDR3 DNA sequence: TGTGCCAGCAGCTTGTGGCAAGTCGAAGCTTTCTTT.

This clone was observed at least ten times. This chain joins TRBV7-6 and TRBJ1-3, with 7 bases matching TRBD1. Germline values: CDR1 SGHVS, CDR2 FNYEAQ. The V and J ends lost 4 bases and 0 bases, in that order; junction bases with no gene match: 6. The CDR3 loop spans 16 amino acids. CDR3 region: CASSSPGTDSGNTIYF. CDR3 DNA sequence: TGTGCCAGCAGCTCCCCCGGGACAGACTCTGGAAACACCATATATTTT.

The chain recombines TRBV7-9 with TRBJ2-5, with 15 positions matching TRBD2. This CDR3 comprises 16 residues. The V and J ends lost 5 bases and 4 bases, in that order; junction bases with no gene match: 5. The V gene's germline CDR1 is SEHNR and CDR2 FQNEAQ (reference sequence). This CDR3 is CASSPAGLAGGETQYF. In nucleotides, the CDR3 is TGTGCCAGCAGCCCGGCGGGACTAGCGGGGGGAGAGACCCAGTACTTC.

This rearrangement joins TRBV2 to TRBJ2-3; TRBD2 might be the D (6 bases). V was clipped by 6 bases and J by 2 bases, with 12 bases between them. In germline, CDR1 is SNHLY, CDR2 FYNNEI. The length of the CDR3 is 14 residues. The CDR3 DNA reads as TGTGCCAGCAGGGAGGAGGGAGACACAGATACGCAGTATTTT. Protein: CASREEGDTDTQYF.

The chain recombines TRBV29-1 with TRBJ1-2, with 7 bases aligning to TRBD1. The CDR3 is 13 amino acids. Trimming at V came to 6 bases and at J to 0 bases, leaving 4 bases not matched to a gene. Looked up from germline, CDR1 is SQVTM and CDR2 is ANQGSEA. CDR3 nucleotides: TGCAGCGTCGTGACAGGGACTAACTATGGCTACACCTTC. This sequence encodes CSVVTGTNYGYTF. Drawing the rest from reference TRBV29-1 and TRBJ1-2, the complete variable domain is SAVISQKPSRDICQRGTSLTIQCQVDSQVTMMFWYRQQPGQSLTLIATANQGSEATYESGFVIDKFPISRPNLTFSTLTVSNMSPEDSSIYLCSVVTGTNYGYTFGSGTRLTVV.

V and J are TRBV19 and TRBJ2-7; D is possibly TRBD1 (7 bases). CDR1 is LNHDA, CDR2 SQIVND, per germline (reference sequence). The CDR3 has 15 residues. V was clipped by 5 bases and J by 3 bases, with 17 bases between them. As DNA, the CDR3 is TGTGCCAGTAGTGCGTCCGGAGGGGGCAGCTACGAGCAGTACTTC. Its protein is CASSASGGGSYEQYF. Full variable domain (outside the CDR3, taken from reference TRBV19 and TRBJ2-7): DGGITQSPKYLFRKEGQNVTLSCEQNLNHDAMYWYRQDPGQGLRLIYYSQIVNDFQKGDIAEGYSVSREKKESFPLTVTSAQKNPTAFYLCASSASGGGSYEQYFGPGTRLTVT.

The J gene is TRBJ1-2, the V gene TRBV4-1; TRBD1 agrees at 9 bases. V lost 1 base to trimming and J lost 8 bases; unmatched junction nucleotides: 5. Germline values: CDR1 MGHRA, CDR2 YSYEKL. The CDR3 extends over 14 amino acids. The CDR3: CASSQARTGVGYTF. Here the CDR3 DNA reads TGCGCCAGCAGCCAAGCGCGGACAGGGGTCGGCTACACCTTC.

The chain combines TRBV24-1 with TRBJ2-3, with D maybe TRBD1 (7 bases). Germline CDR1 KGHDR, CDR2 SFDVKD. The V and J ends lost 6 bases and 0 bases respectively, with 12 bases between them. The CDR3 length is 15 residues. CDR3 nucleotide sequence: TGTGCCACCAGTTCCCAGGGGGGTAGCACAGATACGCAGTATTTT. Protein: CATSSQGGSTDTQYF.

This clone was seen just once. The chain links TRBV3-1 (or the pseudogene TRBV3-2) to TRBJ1-3, with D perhaps matching TRBD1 (5 bases). Germline V CDR1 and CDR2: LGHDT, YNNKEL (reference sequence). The CDR3 spans 14 residues. V lost 2 bases and J lost 4, with 9 bases in between. CDR3 DNA sequence: TGTGCCAGCAGCCAACAGGGATTAGGAAACACCATATATTTT. Amino acids: CASSQQGLGNTIYF.

This rearrangement joins TRBV29-1 to TRBJ2-7; no clear D. The V end was cut by 2 bases, the J end by 2 bases, with 16 bases between. The length of the CDR3 is 15 residues. Germline V gene lookup returns CDR1 SQVTM and CDR2 ANQGSEA. CDR3 sequence: CSVEYSGGLPYEQYF. For the CDR3, the DNA is TGCAGCGTTGAATATTCCGGCGGATTACCCTACGAGCAGTACTTC.

The CDR3 reads CASNRPGQGPEKLFF. In nucleotides, the CDR3 is TGTGCCAGTAATCGTCCGGGACAGGGACCTGAAAAACTGTTTTTT. The chain employs TRBV19 and TRBJ1-4; 9 bases are shared with TRBD1. The V and J ends lost 7 bases and 7 bases, in that order; junction bases with no gene match: 10. CDR3 length: 15 amino acids. CDR1 is LNHDA and CDR2 is SQIVND in the germline V gene (reference sequence).

V is TRBV3-1 (or the pseudogene TRBV3-2) and J is TRBJ2-7, with a tentative D call TRBD2 (6 bases). V was pared by 4 bases and J by 7 bases, with 26 bases between. The CDR3 extends over 17 amino acids. Germline V CDR1 and CDR2: LGHDT, YNNKEL (reference sequence). The CDR3 DNA reads TGTGCCAGCAGCCCCCGCGTTTTGGGGCGGGGATCTCGTGAGCAGTACTTC. It codes for CASSPRVLGRGSREQYF.

The chain joins TRBV6-1 to TRBJ2-2, with TRBD1 matching 10 bases. V trimming: 4 bases; J trimming: 6 bases; junction bases outside the gene matches: 14. This CDR3 comprises 18 residues. Germline CDR1 and CDR2: MNHNS and SASEGT. CDR3 bases: TGTGCCAGCAGTGTCCCCCGGTCAGGGACAGGGGATTCCGGGGAGCTGTTTTTT. Its translation: CASSVPRSGTGDSGELFF.